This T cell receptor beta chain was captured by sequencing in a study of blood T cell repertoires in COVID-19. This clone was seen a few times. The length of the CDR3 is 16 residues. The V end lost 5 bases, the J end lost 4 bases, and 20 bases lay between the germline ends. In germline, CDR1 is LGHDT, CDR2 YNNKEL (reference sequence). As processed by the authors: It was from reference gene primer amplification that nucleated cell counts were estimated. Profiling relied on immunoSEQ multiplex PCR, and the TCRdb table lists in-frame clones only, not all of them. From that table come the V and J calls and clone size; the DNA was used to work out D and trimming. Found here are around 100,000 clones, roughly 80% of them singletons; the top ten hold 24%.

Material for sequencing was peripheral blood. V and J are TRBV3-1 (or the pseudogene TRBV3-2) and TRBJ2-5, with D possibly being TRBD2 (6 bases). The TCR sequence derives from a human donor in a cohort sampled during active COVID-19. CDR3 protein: CASSDPGLGFGETQYF. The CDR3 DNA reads TGTGCCAGCAGCGATCCGGGACTCGGGTTTGGAGAGACCCAGTACTTC.